What follows are 20 T cell receptor beta chains derived from one specimen sequenced in a study of shared clonotypes between healthy human individuals. Sequenced by immunoSEQ multiplex PCR; TCRdb stores in-frame clones only, minus some. This sample has 2,500,000 or so clones, with more than 90% found just once. Sequences were obtained from naive CD4+ T cells sorted from blood. Subset in this sample: CD45RA+ positively selected. These receptors originate from a man aged 18 to 29 in good health.

V and J are TRBV4-3 and TRBJ1-4; no clear D gene. The CDR3 consists of 15 residues. The ends were cut back, 0 bases at V and 5 bases at J, with 10 bases in the middle. Germline V gives CDR1 LGHNA, CDR2 YSLEER. This CDR3 is CASSQEWLKNEKLFF. The DNA of the CDR3 is TGCGCCAGCAGCCAAGAATGGCTGAAGAATGAAAAACTGTTTTTT.

The chain's CDR3 is CASSPRTGSYNEQFF. The DNA for the CDR3 is TGTGCCAGCTCACCACGGACAGGCTCCTACAATGAGCAGTTCTTC. This chain uses TRBV18 with TRBJ2-1, with 7 bases identical to TRBD1. V lost 1 base, J lost 0 bases, and 0 bases stayed unmatched. The CDR3 sequence is 15 residues long. Germline values: CDR1 KGHSH, CDR2 LQKENI.

The chain employs TRBV28 and TRBJ1-4; TRBD1 might be the D (5 bases). The CDR3 runs to 12 residues. V lost 4 bases and J 5 bases, leaving 5 bases between the germline ends. The germline gives CDR1 MDHEN, CDR2 SYDVKM. The CDR3 is CASSWGNEKLFF. The DNA of the CDR3 is TGTGCCAGCAGTTGGGGGAATGAAAAACTGTTTTTT.

The rearrangement links TRBV19 to TRBJ1-6; 7 bases align to TRBD1. The CDR3 has 15 residues. Germline V gene sequence: CDR1 LNHDA, CDR2 SQIVND (reference sequence). V was pared by 5 bases and J by 11 bases, with 12 bases of the junction left unmatched. The CDR3, as DNA: TGTGCCAGTAGTCTTTACCCGGGACAGCTAACACCCCTCCACTTT. Translating it yields CASSLYPGQLTPLHF.

The rearrangement links TRBV10-3 to TRBJ2-7, with D perhaps matching TRBD2 (6 bases). Germline V CDR1 and CDR2: ENHRY, SYGVKD. V lost 11 bases and J lost 3, with 17 bases in between. The CDR3 spans 13 residues. CDR3 coding DNA: TGTGCCTACTCGGGCGGGGAAAACTACGAGCAGTACTTC. This translates into CAYSGGENYEQYF.

This rearrangement joins TRBV5-4 to TRBJ1-1; TRBD1 matches at 8 bases. Germline V gene sequence: CDR1 SGHNT, CDR2 YYREEE (reference sequence). There are 18 residues in the CDR3. With V trimmed by 3 bases and J by 2 bases, 15 bases remained unmatched. CDR3 residues: CASSYYTTRQGINTEAFF. Written as DNA, the CDR3 is TGTGCCAGCAGCTACTATACCACAAGACAGGGGATTAACACTGAAGCTTTCTTT.

This chain links TRBV9 with TRBJ2-2, with 8 positions matching TRBD2. Per germline, CDR1 SGDLS and CDR2 YYNGEE. This CDR3 region has 16 residues. Losses at the gene ends were 4 bases for V and 6 bases for J; bases not matched to a gene: 11. Here the CDR3 DNA reads TGTGCCAGCAGCCCCCTCCTTAGCGGGGTCCCCGGGGAGCTGTTTTTT. Protein product: CASSPLLSGVPGELFF.

The chain carries TRBV7-8 and TRBJ1-5; D possibly corresponds to TRBD1 (6 bases). The CDR3 sequence is 15 residues long. The V end lost 1 base, the J end lost 7 bases, and 14 bases lay between the germline ends. Per germline, CDR1 SGHVS and CDR2 FQNEAQ. The CDR3 region has the DNA TGTGCCAGCAGCTTAGTCGAGGGGGGCGGCCAGCCCCAGCATTTT. Its translation: CASSLVEGGGQPQHF. Filled out from reference TRBV7-8 and TRBJ1-5, the complete variable domain reads GAGVSQSPRYKVAKRGQDVALRCDPISGHVSLFWYQQALGQGPEFLTYFQNEAQLDKSGLPSDRFFAERPEGSVSTLKIQRTQQEDSAVYLCASSLVEGGGQPQHFGDGTRLSIL.

This clone is a singleton in its sample. V and J are TRBV7-2 and TRBJ2-3; D is perhaps TRBD2 (5 bases). This CDR3 region has 16 residues. V lost 5 bases, J lost 1 base, and 16 bases lay in between. Germline lookup yields CDR1 SGHTA and CDR2 FQGNSA. The CDR3 DNA is TGTGCCAGCAGCCAGGAGGCAGGATTCGGCACAGATACGCAGTATTTT. Its protein product is CASSQEAGFGTDTQYF. The full variable domain, with the rest looked up from reference TRBV7-2 and TRBJ2-3, is GAGVSQSPSNKVTEKGKDVELRCDPISGHTALYWYRQSLGQGLEFLIYFQGNSAPDKSGLPSDRFSAERTGGSVSTLTIQRTQQEDSAVYLCASSQEAGFGTDTQYFGPGTRLTVL.

Details on this clone: The same CDR3 is also encoded by other DNA sequences in this sample. The chain is built from TRBV10-3 and TRBJ2-7, with D possibly being TRBD2 (6 bases). V was clipped by 0 bases and J by 0 bases, with 6 bases between them. This CDR3 contains 14 residues. From germline, CDR1 is ENHRY and CDR2 SYGVKD. The CDR3 coding sequence is TGTGCCATCAGTGAGTCGGGGGGCTCCTACGAGCAGTACTTC. Its protein product is CAISESGGSYEQYF.

V gene TRBV30 combines with J gene TRBJ2-7, with D possibly TRBD1 on 6 matching bases. With 1 base removed from V and 0 bases from J, the gap between germline ends came to 10 bases. Germline CDR1 is GTSNPN and CDR2 is SVGIG (reference sequence). The CDR3 runs to 14 residues. The CDR3 here is CAWSGGGPSYEQYF. The CDR3 bases are TGTGCCTGGAGTGGAGGGGGTCCCTCCTACGAGCAGTACTTC.

As DNA, the CDR3 is TGCGCCAGCAGTCGAACTACCGGGACAGGGGACGGAAACACCATATATTTT. Translated: CASSRTTGTGDGNTIYF. The chain couples TRBV5-1 to TRBJ1-3, with 10 positions matching TRBD1. Unmatched junction bases numbered 12, after V lost 5 bases and J lost 4 bases. CDR1 is SGHRS and CDR2 is YFSETQ in the germline V gene. This CDR3 comprises 17 residues. Full variable domain (outside the CDR3, taken from reference TRBV5-1 and TRBJ1-3): KAGVTQTPRYLIKTRGQQVTLSCSPISGHRSVSWYQQTPGQGLQFLFEYFSETQRNKGNFPGRFSGRQFSNSRSEMNVSTLELGDSALYLCASSRTTGTGDGNTIYFGEGSWLTVV.

The chain uses TRBV5-1 and TRBJ2-5, with 9 bases matching TRBD2. This CDR3 is built from 17 residues. CDR1 and CDR2 (germline): SGHRS, YFSETQ. V gave up 4 bases and J gave up 4 bases; unmatched junction bases: 14. CDR3 DNA sequence: TGCGCCAGCAGCCCCATACCTGGACTAGCGAGGGGAGAGACCCAGTACTTC. This codes for CASSPIPGLARGETQYF.

The chain has TRBV4-1 and TRBJ2-2; 10 nucleotides match TRBD2. With 1 base clipped from V and 5 bases from J, the junction kept 4 bases outside the gene matches. The CDR3 has 16 residues. Germline V gene data show CDR1 as MGHRA and CDR2 as YSYEKL. CDR3 nucleotide sequence: TGCGCCAGCAGCCAAGTTCCTAGCGGGAGTACCGGGGAGCTGTTTTTT. Amino acid sequence: CASSQVPSGSTGELFF.

This chain links TRBV6-5 with TRBJ2-5, with TRBD1 matching 7 bases. Germline values: CDR1 MNHEY, CDR2 SVGAGI. V shed 0 bases, J shed 2 bases, and the junction held 3 bases outside the gene matches. There are 15 residues in the CDR3. CDR3 protein: CASSYSPGQQETQYF. CDR3 bases: TGTGCCAGCAGTTACTCTCCGGGACAGCAAGAGACCCAGTACTTC.

The V gene is TRBV6-5, the J gene TRBJ1-5, with 7 bases lining up with TRBD1. Germline V gives CDR1 MNHEY, CDR2 SVGAGI. The CDR3 has 13 residues. With V trimmed by 6 bases and J by 5 bases, 4 bases remained unmatched. CDR3 region: CASRQGSHQPQHF. CDR3 coding DNA: TGTGCCAGCAGACAGGGGTCCCATCAGCCCCAGCATTTT.

This chain uses TRBV7-2 with TRBJ1-1; unclear D gene. Between the trimmed V and J ends, which lost 2 bases and 4 bases, there was a span of 17 bases. This CDR3 has 16 residues. Germline values: CDR1 SGHTA, CDR2 FQGNSA. CDR3 in DNA: TGTGCCAGCAGCTTAAGAGCGTCCGGGCTAGGCACTGAAGCTTTCTTT. Translation gives CASSLRASGLGTEAFF.

The CDR3 region is CASSVEAAETYEQYF. CDR3 nucleotide sequence: TGTGCCAGCAGCGTAGAGGCCGCAGAAACCTACGAGCAGTACTTC. J is TRBJ2-7 and V is TRBV9, with D hard to call. The germline V gene has CDR1 SGDLS and CDR2 YYNGEE. The CDR3 runs to 15 residues. The V end lost 0 bases, the J end lost 2 bases, and 12 bases lay between the germline ends.

This clone was counted a few times. The chain links TRBV19 to TRBJ2-1; no clear D. Trimming took off 5 bases at V and 0 bases at J, with 8 bases between the two ends. CDR1 is LNHDA and CDR2 is SQIVND in the germline V gene (reference sequence). The CDR3 is made up of 14 amino acids. CDR3 coding DNA: TGTGCCAGTAGTGCAGCTAGCTCCTACAATGAGCAGTTCTTC. Protein sequence: CASSAASSYNEQFF.

A single count supports this clone. The chain combines TRBV19 with TRBJ2-7; D is unresolved. V was clipped by 4 bases and J by 3 bases, with 4 bases between them. Germline-derived CDR1 and CDR2 are LNHDA and SQIVND (reference sequence). The CDR3 totals 11 residues. The CDR3 sequence is CASSTYYEQYF. As DNA, the CDR3 is TGTGCCAGTAGTACCTACTACGAGCAGTACTTC.